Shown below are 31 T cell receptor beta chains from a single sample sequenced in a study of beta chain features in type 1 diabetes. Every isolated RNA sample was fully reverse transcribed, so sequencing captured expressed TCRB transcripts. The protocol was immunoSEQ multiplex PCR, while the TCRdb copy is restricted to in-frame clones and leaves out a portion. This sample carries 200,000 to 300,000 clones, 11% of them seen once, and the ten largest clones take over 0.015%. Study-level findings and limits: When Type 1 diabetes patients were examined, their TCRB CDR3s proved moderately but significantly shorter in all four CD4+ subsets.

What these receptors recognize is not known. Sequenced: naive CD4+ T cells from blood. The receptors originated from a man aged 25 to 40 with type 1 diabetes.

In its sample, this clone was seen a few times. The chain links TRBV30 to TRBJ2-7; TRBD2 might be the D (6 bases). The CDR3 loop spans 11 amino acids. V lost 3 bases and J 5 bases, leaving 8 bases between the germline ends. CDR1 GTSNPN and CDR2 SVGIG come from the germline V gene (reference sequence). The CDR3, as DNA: TGTGCCTGGAGCCGGGGGAACGAGCAGTACTTC. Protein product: CAWSRGNEQYF.

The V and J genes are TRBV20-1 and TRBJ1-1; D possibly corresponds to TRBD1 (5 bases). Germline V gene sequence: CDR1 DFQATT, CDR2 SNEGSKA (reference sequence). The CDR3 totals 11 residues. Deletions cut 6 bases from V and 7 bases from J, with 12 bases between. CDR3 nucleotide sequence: TGCAGTGCCCGGGCGGGGGATGAAGCTTTCTTT. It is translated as CSARAGDEAFF.

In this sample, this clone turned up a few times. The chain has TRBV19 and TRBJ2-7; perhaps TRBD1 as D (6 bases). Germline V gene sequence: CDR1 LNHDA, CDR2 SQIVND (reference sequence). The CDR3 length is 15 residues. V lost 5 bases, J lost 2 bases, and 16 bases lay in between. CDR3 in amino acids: CASSPRTAAAYEQYF. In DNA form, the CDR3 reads TGTGCCAGTAGTCCTAGGACAGCCGCCGCCTACGAGCAGTACTTC.

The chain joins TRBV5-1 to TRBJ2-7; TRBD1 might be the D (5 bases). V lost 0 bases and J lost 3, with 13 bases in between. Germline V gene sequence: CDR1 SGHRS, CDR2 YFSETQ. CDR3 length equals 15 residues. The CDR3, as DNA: TGCGCCAGCAGCTTGGTTTCAGGGAAGTACTACGAGCAGTACTTC. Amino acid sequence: CASSLVSGKYYEQYF.

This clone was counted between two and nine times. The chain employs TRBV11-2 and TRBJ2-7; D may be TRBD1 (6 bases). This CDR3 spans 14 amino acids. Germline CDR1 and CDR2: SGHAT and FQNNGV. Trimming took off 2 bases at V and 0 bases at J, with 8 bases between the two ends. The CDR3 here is CASSLTGNSYEQYF. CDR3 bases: TGTGCCAGCAGCTTAACAGGGAACTCCTACGAGCAGTACTTC.

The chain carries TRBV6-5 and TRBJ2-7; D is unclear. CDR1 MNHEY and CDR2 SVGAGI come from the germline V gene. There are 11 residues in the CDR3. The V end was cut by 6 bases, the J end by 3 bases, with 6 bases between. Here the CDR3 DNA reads TGTGCCAGCAGACTGAACTACGAGCAGTACTTC. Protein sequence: CASRLNYEQYF.

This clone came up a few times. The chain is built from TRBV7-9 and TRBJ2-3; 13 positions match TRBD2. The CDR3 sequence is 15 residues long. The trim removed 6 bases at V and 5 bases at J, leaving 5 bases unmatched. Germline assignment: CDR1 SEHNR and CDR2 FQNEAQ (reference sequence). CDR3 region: CASSSGLAGVDTQYF. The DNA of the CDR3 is TGTGCCAGCAGTTCCGGACTAGCGGGGGTAGATACGCAGTATTTT.

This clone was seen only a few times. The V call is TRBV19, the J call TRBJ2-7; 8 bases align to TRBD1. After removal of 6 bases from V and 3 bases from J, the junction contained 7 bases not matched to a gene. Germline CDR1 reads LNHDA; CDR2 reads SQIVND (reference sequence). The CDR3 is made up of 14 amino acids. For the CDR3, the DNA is TGTGCCAGTAGGCGACAGGGGAAAGACTACGAGCAGTACTTC. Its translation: CASRRQGKDYEQYF. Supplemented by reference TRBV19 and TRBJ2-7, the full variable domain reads DGGITQSPKYLFRKEGQNVTLSCEQNLNHDAMYWYRQDPGQGLRLIYYSQIVNDFQKGDIAEGYSVSREKKESFPLTVTSAQKNPTAFYLCASRRQGKDYEQYFGPGTRLTVT.

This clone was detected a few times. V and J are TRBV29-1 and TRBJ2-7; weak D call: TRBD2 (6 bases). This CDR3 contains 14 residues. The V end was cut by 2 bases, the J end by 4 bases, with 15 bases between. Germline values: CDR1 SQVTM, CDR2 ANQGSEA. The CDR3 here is CSVESMGGMYEQYF. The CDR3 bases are TGCAGCGTTGAAAGTATGGGGGGTATGTACGAGCAGTACTTC.

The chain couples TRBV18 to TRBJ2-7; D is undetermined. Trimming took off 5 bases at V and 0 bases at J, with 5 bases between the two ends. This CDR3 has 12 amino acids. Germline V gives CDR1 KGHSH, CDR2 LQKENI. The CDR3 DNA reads TGTGCCAGCTCAAAGAGCTCCTACGAGCAGTACTTC. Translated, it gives CASSKSSYEQYF.

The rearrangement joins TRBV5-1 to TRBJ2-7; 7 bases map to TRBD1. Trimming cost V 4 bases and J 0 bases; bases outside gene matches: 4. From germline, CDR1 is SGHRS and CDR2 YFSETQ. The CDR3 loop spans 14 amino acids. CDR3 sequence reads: CASSARDSSYEQYF. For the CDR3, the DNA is TGCGCCAGCAGCGCACGGGACAGCTCCTACGAGCAGTACTTC. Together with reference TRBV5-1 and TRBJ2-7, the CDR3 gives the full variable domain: KAGVTQTPRYLIKTRGQQVTLSCSPISGHRSVSWYQQTPGQGLQFLFEYFSETQRNKGNFPGRFSGRQFSNSRSEMNVSTLELGDSALYLCASSARDSSYEQYFGPGTRLTVT.

The CDR3 DNA follows: TGTGCCAGCAAGGGGGGGGGCTCCTACAATGAGCAGTTCTTC. It yields the protein CASKGGGSYNEQFF. The rearrangement joins TRBV2 to TRBJ2-1; tentatively, D is TRBD2 (7 bases). Deletions cut 7 bases from V and 0 bases from J, with 10 bases between. The CDR3 runs to 14 residues. Looked up from germline, CDR1 is SNHLY and CDR2 is FYNNEI.

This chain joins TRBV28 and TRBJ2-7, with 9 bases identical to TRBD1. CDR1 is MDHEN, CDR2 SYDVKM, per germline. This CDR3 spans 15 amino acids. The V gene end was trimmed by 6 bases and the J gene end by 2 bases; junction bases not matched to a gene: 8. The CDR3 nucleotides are TGTGCCAGCAGACTCTCCGGGACAGGGACCTACGAGCAGTACTTC. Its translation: CASRLSGTGTYEQYF.

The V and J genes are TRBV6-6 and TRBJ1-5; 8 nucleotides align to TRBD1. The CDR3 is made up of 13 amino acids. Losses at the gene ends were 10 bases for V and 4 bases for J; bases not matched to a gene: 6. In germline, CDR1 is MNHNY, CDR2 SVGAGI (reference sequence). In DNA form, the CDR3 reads TGTGCCAACCGACAGGGGCCTAATCAGCCCCAGCATTTT. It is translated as CANRQGPNQPQHF.

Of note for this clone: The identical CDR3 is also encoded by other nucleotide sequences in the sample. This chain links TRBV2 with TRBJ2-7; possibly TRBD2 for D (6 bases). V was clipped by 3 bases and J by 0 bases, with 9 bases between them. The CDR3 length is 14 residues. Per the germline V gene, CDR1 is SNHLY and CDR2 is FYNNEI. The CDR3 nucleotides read TGTGCCAGCAGTGAGCGGGGAAGCTCCTACGAGCAGTACTTC. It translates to CASSERGSSYEQYF.

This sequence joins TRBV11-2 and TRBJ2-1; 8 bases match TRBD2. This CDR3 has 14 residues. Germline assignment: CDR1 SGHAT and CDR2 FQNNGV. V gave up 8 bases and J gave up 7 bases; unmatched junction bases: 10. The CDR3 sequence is CASVRGLAGNEQFF. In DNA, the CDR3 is TGTGCCAGCGTTCGGGGGCTAGCGGGTAATGAGCAGTTCTTC. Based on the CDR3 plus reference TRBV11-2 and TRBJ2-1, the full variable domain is EAGVAQSPRYKIIEKRQSVAFWCNPISGHATLYWYQQILGQGPKLLIQFQNNGVVDDSQLPKDRFSAERLKGVDSTLKIQPAKLEDSAVYLCASVRGLAGNEQFFGPGTRLTVL.

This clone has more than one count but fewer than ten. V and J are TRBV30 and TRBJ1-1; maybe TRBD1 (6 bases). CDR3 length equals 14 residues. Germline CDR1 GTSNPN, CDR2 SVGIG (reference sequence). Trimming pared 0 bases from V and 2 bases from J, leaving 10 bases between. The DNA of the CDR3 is TGTGCCTGGAGTGTATCGGGGGGCAACACTGAAGCTTTCTTT. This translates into CAWSVSGGNTEAFF.

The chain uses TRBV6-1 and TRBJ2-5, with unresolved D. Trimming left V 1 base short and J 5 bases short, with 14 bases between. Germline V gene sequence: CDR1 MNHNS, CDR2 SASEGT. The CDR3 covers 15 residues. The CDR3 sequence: CASSEVRRLEETQYF. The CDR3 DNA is TGTGCCAGCAGTGAAGTGAGACGGCTAGAGGAGACCCAGTACTTC.

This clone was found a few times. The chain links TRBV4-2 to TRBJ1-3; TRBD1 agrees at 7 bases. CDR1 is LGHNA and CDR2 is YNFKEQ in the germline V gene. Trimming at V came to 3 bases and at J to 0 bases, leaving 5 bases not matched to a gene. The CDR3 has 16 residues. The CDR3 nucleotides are TGTGCCAGCAGCCAGGGGGACAGCCTCTCTGGAAACACCATATATTTT. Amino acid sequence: CASSQGDSLSGNTIYF.

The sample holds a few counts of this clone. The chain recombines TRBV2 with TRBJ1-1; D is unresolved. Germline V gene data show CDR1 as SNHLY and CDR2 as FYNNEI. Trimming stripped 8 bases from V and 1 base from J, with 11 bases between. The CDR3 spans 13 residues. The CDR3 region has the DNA TGTGCCAGCCGGAGGGAGACGAACACTGAAGCTTTCTTT. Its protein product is CASRRETNTEAFF.

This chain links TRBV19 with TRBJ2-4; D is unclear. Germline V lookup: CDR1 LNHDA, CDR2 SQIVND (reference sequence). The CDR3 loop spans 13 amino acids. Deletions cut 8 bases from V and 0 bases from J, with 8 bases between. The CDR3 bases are TGTGCCAGTCATGGCCCAGCCAAAAACATTCAGTACTTC. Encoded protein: CASHGPAKNIQYF. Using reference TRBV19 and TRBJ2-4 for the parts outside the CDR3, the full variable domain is DGGITQSPKYLFRKEGQNVTLSCEQNLNHDAMYWYRQDPGQGLRLIYYSQIVNDFQKGDIAEGYSVSREKKESFPLTVTSAQKNPTAFYLCASHGPAKNIQYFGAGTRLSVL.

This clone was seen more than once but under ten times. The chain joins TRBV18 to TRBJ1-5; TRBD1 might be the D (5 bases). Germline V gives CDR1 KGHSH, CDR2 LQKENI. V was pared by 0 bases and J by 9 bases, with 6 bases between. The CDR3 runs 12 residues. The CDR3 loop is CASSPPRGPQHF. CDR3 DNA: TGTGCCAGCTCACCACCAAGGGGGCCCCAGCATTTT.

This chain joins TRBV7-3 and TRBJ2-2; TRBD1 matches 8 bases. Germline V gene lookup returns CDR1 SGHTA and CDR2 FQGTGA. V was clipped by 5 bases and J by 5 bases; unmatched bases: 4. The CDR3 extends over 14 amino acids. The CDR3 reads CASSPDRATGELFF. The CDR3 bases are TGTGCCAGCAGCCCGGACAGGGCGACCGGGGAGCTGTTTTTT.

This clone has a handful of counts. The CDR3 sequence: CASSAWTDTDTQYF. CDR3 bases: TGTGCCAGCAGTGCGTGGACAGACACAGATACGCAGTATTTT. This chain links TRBV2 with TRBJ2-3; D perhaps matches TRBD1 (6 bases). Per germline, CDR1 SNHLY and CDR2 FYNNEI. The CDR3 extends over 14 amino acids. V shed 4 bases and J shed 2 bases, with 10 bases lying between them.

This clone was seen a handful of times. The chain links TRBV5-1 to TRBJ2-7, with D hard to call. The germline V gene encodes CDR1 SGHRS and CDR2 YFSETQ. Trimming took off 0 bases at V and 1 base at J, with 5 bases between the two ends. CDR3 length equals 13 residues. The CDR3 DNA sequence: TGCGCCAGCAGCTTGGACTGGTCCTACGAGCAGTACTTC. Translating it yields CASSLDWSYEQYF.

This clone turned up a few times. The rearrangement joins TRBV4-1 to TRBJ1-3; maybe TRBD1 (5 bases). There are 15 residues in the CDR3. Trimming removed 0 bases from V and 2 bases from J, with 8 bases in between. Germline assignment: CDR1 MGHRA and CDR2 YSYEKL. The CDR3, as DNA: TGCGCCAGCAGCCAAGAAGGACATACTGGAAACACCATATATTTT. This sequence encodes CASSQEGHTGNTIYF.

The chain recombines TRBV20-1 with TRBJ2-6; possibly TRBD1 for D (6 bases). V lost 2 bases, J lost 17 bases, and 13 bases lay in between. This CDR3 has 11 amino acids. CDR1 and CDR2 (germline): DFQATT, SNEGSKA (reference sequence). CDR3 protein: CSARTGTWLTF. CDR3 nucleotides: TGCAGTGCTAGAACCGGGACATGGTTGACTTTC.

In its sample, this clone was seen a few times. DNA for the CDR3: TGCGCCAGCAGTTCTGGGGGGTACCAAGAGACCCAGTACTTC. As protein: CASSSGGYQETQYF. The genes are TRBV5-1 and TRBJ2-5, with a possible D match to TRBD2 (6 bases). V lost 5 bases to trimming and J lost 0 bases, with 11 bases between them. Germline V gene sequence: CDR1 SGHRS, CDR2 YFSETQ. The CDR3 has 14 amino acids.

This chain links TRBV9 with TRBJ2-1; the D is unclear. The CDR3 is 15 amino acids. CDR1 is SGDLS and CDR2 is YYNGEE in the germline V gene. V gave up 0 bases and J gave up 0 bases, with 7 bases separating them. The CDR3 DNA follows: TGTGCCAGCAGCGTAGGCCCGAGCTCCTACAATGAGCAGTTCTTC. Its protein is CASSVGPSSYNEQFF.

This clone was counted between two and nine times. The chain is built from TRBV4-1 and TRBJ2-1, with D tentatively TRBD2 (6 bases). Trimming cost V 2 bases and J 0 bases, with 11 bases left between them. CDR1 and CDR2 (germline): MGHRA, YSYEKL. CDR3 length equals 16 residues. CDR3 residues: CASSQPTGSSYNEQFF. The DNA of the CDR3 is TGCGCCAGCAGCCAACCTACCGGGAGCTCCTACAATGAGCAGTTCTTC.

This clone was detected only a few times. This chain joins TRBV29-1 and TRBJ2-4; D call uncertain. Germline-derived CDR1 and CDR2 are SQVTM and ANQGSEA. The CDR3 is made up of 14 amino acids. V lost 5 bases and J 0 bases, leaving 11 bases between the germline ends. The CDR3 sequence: CSVIHSLAKNIQYF. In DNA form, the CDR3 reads TGCAGCGTTATACATTCGTTAGCCAAAAACATTCAGTACTTC.